These 18 T cell receptor beta chains were sequenced from one sample in a study of cytomegalovirus exposure and HLA in healthy donors. TCRdb keeps only in-frame clones here, not all; method: immunoSEQ multiplex PCR. The repertoire consists of around 190,000 clones, with about 85% occurring once and the leading ten covering about 16%. The sample comprised PBMCs. All receptors derive from a man between 18 and 29 years old in good health and CMV-seropositive.

The genes are TRBV7-8 and TRBJ2-7, with TRBD1 as a possible D gene (7 bases). Germline values: CDR1 SGHVS, CDR2 FQNEAQ. Trimming pared 1 base from V and 5 bases from J, leaving 15 bases between. CDR3 size: 15 residues. CDR3 amino acids: CASSLGAGGLDEQYF. The CDR3 DNA reads TGTGCCAGCAGCTTAGGTGCAGGGGGACTCGACGAGCAGTACTTC.

The chain is built from TRBV29-1 and TRBJ1-1; the match to TRBD1 covers 9 bases. The V gene end was trimmed by 7 bases and the J gene end by 8 bases; junction bases not matched to a gene: 14. The CDR3 is made up of 14 amino acids. Germline V gives CDR1 SQVTM, CDR2 ANQGSEA. The CDR3 DNA is TGCAGCGAAATGTTATGGGGACAGGGAGAAGAAGCTTTCTTT. Its translation is CSEMLWGQGEEAFF.

This clone was recorded once. This chain links TRBV4-1 with TRBJ2-5; TRBD2 matches 10 bases. CDR1 and CDR2 from the germline V gene are MGHRA and YSYEKL. V lost 4 bases, J lost 5 bases, and 7 bases stayed unmatched. The CDR3 length is 15 residues. The CDR3 protein is CASSPSSGSRETQYF. The CDR3 coding sequence is TGCGCCAGCAGCCCATCTAGCGGGAGTAGGGAGACCCAGTACTTC.

The sample holds many counts of this clone. J is TRBJ1-3 and V is TRBV6-5; D unclear. Trimming took 8 bases from V and 0 from J, leaving 5 bases between them. The CDR3 totals 12 residues. Looked up from germline, CDR1 is MNHEY and CDR2 is SVGAGI. The DNA of the CDR3 is TGTGCCAGCGCGAGCTCTGGAAACACCATATATTTT. Residues: CASASSGNTIYF.

This rearrangement joins TRBV9 to TRBJ2-1; a possible D gene is TRBD2 (6 bases). The CDR3 runs to 14 residues. Trimming removed 4 bases at V and 5 bases at J, with 13 bases between. The germline CDR1 and CDR2 sequences are SGDLS and YYNGEE. CDR3 in amino acids: CASSSSPGDNEQFF. DNA of the CDR3: TGTGCCAGCAGCTCCAGCCCGGGAGACAATGAGCAGTTCTTC.

The rearrangement uses TRBV28 and TRBJ1-5; 7 bases fit TRBD1. Trimming cost V 2 bases and J 7 bases; bases outside gene matches: 8. The CDR3 has 15 amino acids. The V gene's germline CDR1 is MDHEN and CDR2 SYDVKM. In DNA form, the CDR3 reads TGTGCCAGCAGTTTAGGTGGCAGGGGGATACAGCCCCAGCATTTT. It translates to CASSLGGRGIQPQHF.

For this clone: Other DNA sequences in the same sample also yield this CDR3. The V gene is TRBV2, the J gene TRBJ2-7, with 8 bases lining up with TRBD1. V lost 1 base, J lost 3 bases, and 5 bases stayed unmatched. The CDR3 length is 15 residues. Germline V gene lookup returns CDR1 SNHLY and CDR2 FYNNEI. CDR3 protein: CASSEGTGSFYEQYF. In nucleotides, the CDR3 is TGTGCCAGCAGTGAAGGGACAGGGTCCTTCTACGAGCAGTACTTC. Filled out from reference TRBV2 and TRBJ2-7, the complete variable domain reads EPEVTQTPSHQVTQMGQEVILRCVPISNHLYFYWYRQILGQKVEFLVSFYNNEISEKSEIFDDQFSVERPDGSNFTLKIRSTKLEDSAMYFCASSEGTGSFYEQYFGPGTRLTVT.

This clone showed up just once. The chain joins TRBV5-4 to TRBJ1-2, with D maybe TRBD1 (6 bases). V was pared by 5 bases and J by 6 bases, with 14 bases between. CDR1 and CDR2 (germline): SGHNT, YYREEE (reference sequence). The CDR3 totals 13 residues. The CDR3 here is CASSWGGADGYTF. Here the CDR3 DNA reads TGTGCCAGCAGTTGGGGGGGCGCAGATGGCTACACCTTC. Full variable domain (remainder filled in from reference TRBV5-4 and TRBJ1-2): ETGVTQSPTHLIKTRGQQVTLRCSSQSGHNTVSWYQQALGQGPQFIFQYYREEENGRGNFPPRFSGLQFPNYSSELNVNALELDDSALYLCASSWGGADGYTFGSGTRLTVV.

The genes are TRBV27 and TRBJ1-3, with D possibly TRBD1 on 6 matching bases. V was trimmed by 6 bases and J by 4 bases, leaving 13 bases between them. Germline CDR1 is MNHEY and CDR2 is SMNVEV (reference sequence). The CDR3 extends over 14 amino acids. CDR3 in DNA: TGTGCCAGCAGCCCTTCAGGGGTCGGAAACACCATATATTTT. Translation: CASSPSGVGNTIYF.

The chain carries TRBV28 and TRBJ1-6; TRBD1 aligns across 9 bases. The CDR3 is 15 amino acids. CDR1 is MDHEN, CDR2 SYDVKM, per germline. V gave up 4 bases and J gave up 9 bases; unmatched junction bases: 7. The CDR3 loop reads CASSSTTGGGSPLHF. DNA of the CDR3: TGTGCCAGCAGTTCTACCACAGGGGGCGGTTCACCCCTCCACTTT.

The chain combines TRBV7-9 with TRBJ1-3; D is unclear. Trimming stripped 1 base from V and 8 bases from J, with 6 bases between. CDR1 SEHNR and CDR2 FQNEAQ come from the germline V gene (reference sequence). The CDR3 consists of 12 residues. CDR3 protein: CASSLGGDTIYF. DNA of the CDR3: TGTGCCAGCAGCTTAGGAGGTGACACCATATATTTT. The complete variable domain, with remaining parts taken from reference TRBV7-9 and TRBJ1-3, reads DTGVSQNPRHKITKRGQNVTFRCDPISEHNRLYWYRQTLGQGPEFLTYFQNEAQLEKSRLLSDRFSAERPKGSFSTLEIQRTEQGDSAMYLCASSLGGDTIYFGEGSWLTVV.

This clone appeared a single time. The chain recombines TRBV19 with TRBJ2-7; 8 nucleotides match TRBD2. V gave up 5 bases and J gave up 0 bases; unmatched junction bases: 6. The CDR3 totals 15 residues. Germline CDR1 reads LNHDA; CDR2 reads SQIVND (reference sequence). Written as DNA, the CDR3 is TGTGCCAGTAGTGTCACTAGCGGTAGCTCCTACGAGCAGTACTTC. It is translated as CASSVTSGSSYEQYF.

The V gene is TRBV6-1, the J gene TRBJ2-3; D is unclear. The germline V gene has CDR1 MNHNS and CDR2 SASEGT. This CDR3 region has 15 residues. V lost 4 bases to trimming and J lost 0 bases, with 11 bases between them. The CDR3 DNA reads as TGTGCCAGCAGTGTCTACTTATCTAGCACAGATACGCAGTATTTT. Translating gives CASSVYLSSTDTQYF.

The V call is TRBV11-3, the J call TRBJ1-1; no firm D call. V lost 5 bases, J lost 0 bases, and 13 bases lay in between. The CDR3 is made up of 15 amino acids. The germline gives CDR1 SGHNT, CDR2 YENEEA. The CDR3 coding sequence is TGTGCCAGCAGCCCCGGTATGCGTGTGAACACTGAAGCTTTCTTT. Residues: CASSPGMRVNTEAFF.

The chain links TRBV11-2 to TRBJ1-1; TRBD1 is a possible D gene (5 bases). V lost 4 bases and J 9 bases, leaving 12 bases between the germline ends. This CDR3 region has 12 residues. The germline V gene has CDR1 SGHAT and CDR2 FQNNGV. CDR3 nucleotide sequence: TGTGCCAGCAGCTCCTACGGGGGGAAAGCTTTCTTT. It is translated as CASSSYGGKAFF. The full variable domain, rest sourced from reference TRBV11-2 and TRBJ1-1, is EAGVAQSPRYKIIEKRQSVAFWCNPISGHATLYWYQQILGQGPKLLIQFQNNGVVDDSQLPKDRFSAERLKGVDSTLKIQPAKLEDSAVYLCASSSYGGKAFFGQGTRLTVV.

The chain couples TRBV7-9 to TRBJ2-7; D gene unclear. V shed 2 bases and J shed 2 bases, with 10 bases lying between them. Per the germline V gene, CDR1 is SEHNR and CDR2 is FQNEAQ (reference sequence). The CDR3 is 14 residues long. The CDR3 sequence: CASSLTESTYEQYF. CDR3 sequence (DNA): TGTGCCAGCAGCTTAACTGAGAGTACCTACGAGCAGTACTTC.

The genes are TRBV5-8 and TRBJ2-7; 8 bases are shared with TRBD1. The junction had 5 bases not matched to a gene; V was cut back by 0 bases and J by 3 bases. Per the germline V gene, CDR1 is SGHTS and CDR2 is YDEGEE. The length of the CDR3 is 15 residues. DNA for the CDR3: TGTGCCAGCAGCTTGGCCGGACAGGGCCTCTACGAGCAGTACTTC. Amino acid sequence: CASSLAGQGLYEQYF.

With respect to this clone: Other DNA sequences in the sample encode the same CDR3. The CDR3 sequence is CASSRDNSYEQYF. Here the CDR3 DNA reads TGTGCCAGCAGTCGGGACAACTCCTACGAGCAGTACTTC. V usage is TRBV7-9 and J usage is TRBJ2-7; D is perhaps TRBD1 (6 bases). In germline, CDR1 is SEHNR, CDR2 FQNEAQ (reference sequence). This CDR3 contains 13 residues. Trimming took 6 bases from V and 0 from J, leaving 9 bases between them.